Below, 32 T cell receptor beta chains from the same sample are listed, as sequenced in a study of cytomegalovirus exposure and HLA in healthy donors. Amplification used 60 Vbeta primers and 13 Jbeta primers. Method: immunoSEQ multiplex PCR; TCRdb's copy keeps in-frame clones and lacks some. The sample gives roughly 180,000 clones, more than 80% of which show up once; about 4.9% is in the top ten. Specimen: PBMCs. Receptors originate from a young man in good health and CMV-seronegative.

The chain recombines TRBV11-3 with TRBJ2-1, with 10 bases matching TRBD2. Germline assignment: CDR1 SGHNT and CDR2 YENEEA. The V and J ends lost 0 bases and 6 bases, in that order; junction bases with no gene match: 8. The CDR3 has 17 residues. The CDR3 region is CASSLEGASGGSNEQFF. Written as DNA, the CDR3 is TGTGCCAGCAGCTTAGAGGGCGCTAGCGGGGGAAGCAATGAGCAGTTCTTC. Full variable domain (remainder filled in from reference TRBV11-3 and TRBJ2-1): EAGVVQSPRYKIIEKKQPVAFWCNPISGHNTLYWYLQNLGQGPELLIRYENEEAVDDSQLPKDRFSAERLKGVDSTLKIQPAELGDSAVYLCASSLEGASGGSNEQFFGPGTRLTVL.

The chain combines TRBV7-2 with TRBJ1-5; TRBD1 is a possible D gene (6 bases). Per germline, CDR1 SGHTA and CDR2 FQGNSA. Trimming removed 3 bases from V and 0 bases from J, with 9 bases in between. The CDR3 is 15 residues long. The CDR3 DNA reads TGTGCCAGCAGCTTGGACAGATATAGCAATCAGCCCCAGCATTTT. This translates into CASSLDRYSNQPQHF.

V usage is TRBV7-8 and J usage is TRBJ1-5; D is ambiguous. The CDR3 spans 13 residues. Trimming removed 5 bases from V and 7 bases from J, with 12 bases in between. Germline V CDR1 and CDR2: SGHVS, FQNEAQ. CDR3: CASSPRTGQPQHF. In DNA, the CDR3 is TGTGCCAGCAGCCCCCGAACGGGACAGCCCCAGCATTTT.

The genes are TRBV11-2 and TRBJ2-1; no definite D call. Trimming shortened V by 6 bases and J by 9 bases, and 9 bases separated the two germline ends. CDR1 SGHAT and CDR2 FQNNGV come from the germline V gene. The CDR3 loop spans 11 amino acids. CDR3 sequence: CASSQFLEQFF. For the CDR3, the DNA is TGTGCCAGCAGTCAGTTTCTTGAGCAGTTCTTC.

The J gene is TRBJ1-4, the V gene TRBV7-9; maybe TRBD1 (5 bases). The ends were cut back, 6 bases at V and 8 bases at J, with 10 bases in the middle. The CDR3 length is 12 residues. Looked up from germline, CDR1 is SEHNR and CDR2 is FQNEAQ (reference sequence). CDR3 region: CASSYAGEKLFF. The CDR3 DNA sequence: TGTGCCAGCAGTTACGCAGGGGAAAAACTGTTTTTT.

About this clone: Compared with germline, one end of the junction differs, possibly owing to a read error. CDR3 protein: CASSPGLAGPNTGELFF. The DNA of the CDR3 is TGTGCTAGCAGCCCGGGACTAGCGGGGCCGAACACCGGGGAGCTGTTTTTT. The chain recombines TRBV7-7 with TRBJ2-2, with 13 bases that match TRBD2. The CDR3 spans 17 residues. CDR1 and CDR2 (germline): SSHAT, FNYEAQ (reference sequence).

The V call is TRBV29-1, the J call TRBJ2-5; 7 nucleotides line up with TRBD2. Trimming removed 4 bases from V and 3 bases from J; junction bases left unmatched: 5. CDR1 SQVTM and CDR2 ANQGSEA come from the germline V gene. This CDR3 region has 13 residues. The CDR3: CSVGGGTKETQYF. DNA for the CDR3: TGCAGCGTTGGGGGAGGGACGAAAGAGACCCAGTACTTC.

The gene calls are TRBV15 and TRBJ2-3; 10 positions match TRBD1. The CDR3 is made up of 15 amino acids. Germline CDR1 is LNHNV and CDR2 is YYDKDF (reference sequence). Trimming removed 5 bases from V and 5 bases from J; junction bases left unmatched: 7. As DNA, the CDR3 is TGTGCCACCAGCGCCGGACAGGGGGAAGGAGATACGCAGTATTTT. Amino acid sequence: CATSAGQGEGDTQYF.

The J gene is TRBJ2-7, the V gene TRBV7-9; 15 bases agree with TRBD2. The CDR3 covers 15 residues. After removal of 7 bases from V and 4 bases from J, the junction contained 5 bases not matched to a gene. Germline V gene lookup returns CDR1 SEHNR and CDR2 FQNEAQ (reference sequence). The CDR3: CASNAGTSGRYEQYF. CDR3 DNA sequence: TGTGCCAGCAACGCTGGGACTAGCGGGAGGTACGAGCAGTACTTC.

This clone was recorded once. The chain combines TRBV5-1 with TRBJ2-2, with no clear D. V was trimmed by 1 base and J by 7 bases, leaving 8 bases between them. CDR1 SGHRS and CDR2 YFSETQ come from the germline V gene. The CDR3 extends over 13 amino acids. The CDR3 nucleotides are TGCGCCAGCAGCTTGTTTCGGGTCGGGGAGCTGTTTTTT. This gives the protein CASSLFRVGELFF.

This chain joins TRBV13 and TRBJ2-2; 10 bases are a match to TRBD1. This CDR3 region has 16 residues. Germline trimming cut 5 bases from V and 3 bases from J; bases unmatched to any gene: 6. Per germline, CDR1 PRHDT and CDR2 FYEKMQ (reference sequence). This chain's CDR3 is CASSLQDRGDTGELFF. The CDR3 DNA is TGTGCCAGCAGCCTCCAGGACAGGGGGGACACCGGGGAGCTGTTTTTT.

The chain employs TRBV14 and TRBJ2-2, with a weak D call TRBD2 (5 bases). The CDR3 extends over 13 amino acids. Germline values: CDR1 SGHDN, CDR2 FVKESK. The germline V and J ends were trimmed by 2 bases and 8 bases, with 9 bases remaining between them. The CDR3 protein is CASSQLTGGELFF. The CDR3 nucleotides are TGTGCCAGCAGCCAACTGACGGGAGGGGAGCTGTTTTTT.

This chain connects TRBV7-3 to TRBJ2-5, with 8 bases that match TRBD1. J was trimmed by 2 bases and V by 5 bases; bases with no gene match: 7. Germline V gives CDR1 SGHTA, CDR2 FQGTGA. The CDR3 sequence is 15 residues long. The CDR3 coding sequence is TGTGCCAGCAGCAGAACGGGACAGGCGCAAGAGACCCAGTACTTC. The encoded protein is CASSRTGQAQETQYF.

The V and J genes are TRBV27 and TRBJ2-7; a weak D match, TRBD1 (5 bases). The CDR3 sequence is 16 residues long. CDR1 is MNHEY and CDR2 is SMNVEV in the germline V gene (reference sequence). The ends were cut back, 8 bases at V and 5 bases at J, with 25 bases in the middle. In DNA form, the CDR3 reads TGTGCCAGCTTACCCTCTCCCATGTTCGAGGACAACGAGCAGTACTTC. Translated, it gives CASLPSPMFEDNEQYF.

In nucleotides, the CDR3 is TGTGCCAGCAGCATCGGGACAGGGGGCTTGAACACTGAAGCTTTCTTT. Protein: CASSIGTGGLNTEAFF. The rearrangement links TRBV9 to TRBJ1-1, with TRBD1 identical over 12 bases. There are 16 residues in the CDR3. J was trimmed by 0 bases and V by 4 bases; bases with no gene match: 4. Germline V lookup: CDR1 SGDLS, CDR2 YYNGEE.

The chain is built from TRBV7-9 and TRBJ2-7; maybe TRBD1 (6 bases). The CDR3 loop spans 14 amino acids. Germline V gene data show CDR1 as SEHNR and CDR2 as FQNEAQ (reference sequence). Trimming shortened V by 4 bases and J by 0 bases, and 10 bases separated the two germline ends. The DNA of the CDR3 is TGTGCCAGCAGCTCCCGGGACAACTCCTACGAGCAGTACTTC. Translating it yields CASSSRDNSYEQYF.

A few counts support this clone. The CDR3 bases are TGCGCCAGCAGCCAAGCTGACAGTACCCAGCAGCCCCAGCATTTT. Amino acids: CASSQADSTQQPQHF. The chain is built from TRBV4-1 and TRBJ1-5; D is perhaps TRBD1 (5 bases). Germline-derived CDR1 and CDR2 are MGHRA and YSYEKL. This CDR3 is 15 amino acids long. The germline V and J ends were trimmed by 1 base and 7 bases, with 14 bases remaining between them.

The CDR3 DNA is TGTGCCAGCAAGCTTGGCCCCGGGGGAAATGGCTACACCTTC. Protein sequence: CASKLGPGGNGYTF. The V gene is TRBV27, the J gene TRBJ1-2, with a possible D match to TRBD1 (5 bases). Germline V lookup: CDR1 MNHEY, CDR2 SMNVEV (reference sequence). This CDR3 contains 14 residues. V was shortened by 7 bases and J by 6 bases, with 18 bases between the two germline ends.

The rearrangement uses TRBV7-3 and TRBJ2-7; possible D gene TRBD2, 7 bases. Germline CDR1 is SGHTA and CDR2 is FQGTGA. This CDR3 region has 17 residues. The germline V and J ends were trimmed by 0 bases and 2 bases, with 17 bases remaining between them. In DNA form, the CDR3 reads TGTGCCAGCAGCTTAACGGGGAGGGGGGCGCAAACCTACGAGCAGTACTTC. Translation gives CASSLTGRGAQTYEQYF.

Comment on this clone: Compared with germline, one end of the junction differs, possibly owing to a read error. The chain has TRBV7-2 and TRBJ2-1; 11 nucleotides align to TRBD2. The CDR3 spans 15 residues. Germline-derived CDR1 and CDR2 are SGHTA and FQGNSA. The CDR3 protein is CASSLSQLAGDWSIF. The CDR3 DNA reads as TGTGCCAGCAGCTTAAGTCAACTAGCGGGAGACTGGTCGATCTTC.

This clone was detected only a few times. The chain is built from TRBV5-1 and TRBJ1-4; no clear D gene. The CDR3 length is 15 residues. Germline assignment: CDR1 SGHRS and CDR2 YFSETQ. Trimming stripped 0 bases from V and 7 bases from J, with 13 bases between. The CDR3 coding sequence is TGCGCCAGCAGCTTGGTGGGGAGGCGAGCTGAAAAACTGTTTTTT. Translating gives CASSLVGRRAEKLFF. The entire variable domain, with the rest obtained from reference TRBV5-1 and TRBJ1-4, is as follows: KAGVTQTPRYLIKTRGQQVTLSCSPISGHRSVSWYQQTPGQGLQFLFEYFSETQRNKGNFPGRFSGRQFSNSRSEMNVSTLELGDSALYLCASSLVGRRAEKLFFGSGTQLSVL.

The rearrangement links TRBV11-2 to TRBJ2-6; tentatively, D is TRBD2 (7 bases). The V and J ends lost 4 bases and 3 bases respectively, with 13 bases between them. The CDR3 sequence is 16 residues long. Germline lookup yields CDR1 SGHAT and CDR2 FQNNGV. DNA of the CDR3: TGTGCCAGCAGCTATGGGGGGGGGCATGGGGCCAACGTCCTGACTTTC. It encodes CASSYGGGHGANVLTF.

The chain joins TRBV5-8 to TRBJ1-2; D may be TRBD1 (5 bases). The V end lost 4 bases, the J end lost 6 bases, and 22 bases lay between the germline ends. The length of the CDR3 is 16 residues. Germline V gives CDR1 SGHTS, CDR2 YDEGEE. The CDR3 here is CASSQDGTLDWDGYTF. CDR3 coding DNA: TGTGCCAGCAGCCAAGACGGGACTCTCGATTGGGATGGCTACACCTTC.

The rearrangement joins TRBV6-1 to TRBJ2-2; D is possibly TRBD1 (5 bases). CDR1 and CDR2 from the germline V gene are MNHNS and SASEGT. The length of the CDR3 is 14 residues. Trimming took 4 bases from V and 1 from J, leaving 7 bases between them. The CDR3 loop is CASSAQGNTGELFF. CDR3 nucleotides: TGTGCCAGCAGTGCCCAGGGGAACACCGGGGAGCTGTTTTTT.

The V gene is TRBV29-1, the J gene TRBJ2-1; 13 nucleotides align to TRBD2. Germline CDR1 and CDR2: SQVTM and ANQGSEA. J was trimmed by 7 bases and V by 4 bases; bases with no gene match: 16. The CDR3 is made up of 18 amino acids. The CDR3 protein is CSVAFESKGLAGINEQFF. In DNA, the CDR3 is TGCAGCGTTGCGTTCGAATCTAAGGGACTAGCGGGAATAAATGAGCAGTTCTTC.

The rearrangement links TRBV10-1 to TRBJ2-2; TRBD2 is a possible D gene (5 bases). Trimming removed 6 bases at V and 6 bases at J, with 11 bases between. Germline V lookup: CDR1 WNHNN, CDR2 SYGVQD (reference sequence). The CDR3 totals 13 residues. As DNA, the CDR3 is TGCGCCAGCAGGAGGGATTACGCCGGGGAGCTGTTTTTT. Residues: CASRRDYAGELFF.

The chain carries TRBV28 and TRBJ2-3, with 9 bases that match TRBD2. The ends lost 6 bases at V and 4 bases at J; junction bases unmatched: 11. Germline V lookup: CDR1 MDHEN, CDR2 SYDVKM. CDR3 length equals 16 residues. The CDR3 spells CASSPGLAFFPDTQYF. In nucleotides, the CDR3 is TGTGCCAGCAGCCCCGGACTAGCGTTCTTCCCAGATACGCAGTATTTT.

The chain combines TRBV5-1 with TRBJ1-3; D remains unclear. The CDR3 contains 13 residues. The germline gives CDR1 SGHRS, CDR2 YFSETQ. V lost 8 bases to trimming and J lost 3 bases, with 12 bases between them. The CDR3 bases are TGCGCCAGTAGCGAGGGTCGTGGAAACACCATATATTTT. Its protein is CASSEGRGNTIYF.

CDR3 coding DNA: TGTGCCAGCAAGGCCGGGACTAACCCCAATGAGCAGTTCTTC. Translated: CASKAGTNPNEQFF. The J gene is TRBJ2-1, the V gene TRBV10-3; TRBD2 aligns across 7 bases. Germline V gene data show CDR1 as ENHRY and CDR2 as SYGVKD. The CDR3 is 14 amino acids. The V and J ends lost 10 bases and 6 bases, in that order; junction bases with no gene match: 12.

As for this clone: At one end the junction does not follow the germline gene, possibly because of a read error. The chain is built from TRBV7-9 and TRBJ2-7; 7 positions match TRBD2. Looked up from germline, CDR1 is SEHNR and CDR2 is FQNEAQ (reference sequence). The length of the CDR3 is 17 residues. As DNA, the CDR3 is TGTTCCAGCAGCCTACCGCCGGGCGGGAGATTATTCTACGAGCAGTACTTC. It translates to CSSSLPPGGRLFYEQYF.

The chain couples TRBV15 to TRBJ2-1; 7 nucleotides agree with TRBD1. This CDR3 is 14 amino acids long. Germline trimming cut 7 bases from V and 2 bases from J; bases unmatched to any gene: 5. CDR1 and CDR2 (germline): LNHNV, YYDKDF (reference sequence). CDR3 in amino acids: CATTPGQTYNEQFF. In DNA form, the CDR3 reads TGTGCCACCACCCCGGGACAGACCTACAATGAGCAGTTCTTC.

V usage is TRBV6-5 and J usage is TRBJ2-5, with 12 bases fitting TRBD2. Losses at the gene ends were 8 bases for V and 5 bases for J; bases not matched to a gene: 9. The germline V gene encodes CDR1 MNHEY and CDR2 SVGAGI. The CDR3 totals 15 residues. The CDR3 DNA reads TGTGCCAGCGGCCCTAGCGGGAGGGCGGGGGAGACCCAGTACTTC. Amino acid sequence: CASGPSGRAGETQYF.